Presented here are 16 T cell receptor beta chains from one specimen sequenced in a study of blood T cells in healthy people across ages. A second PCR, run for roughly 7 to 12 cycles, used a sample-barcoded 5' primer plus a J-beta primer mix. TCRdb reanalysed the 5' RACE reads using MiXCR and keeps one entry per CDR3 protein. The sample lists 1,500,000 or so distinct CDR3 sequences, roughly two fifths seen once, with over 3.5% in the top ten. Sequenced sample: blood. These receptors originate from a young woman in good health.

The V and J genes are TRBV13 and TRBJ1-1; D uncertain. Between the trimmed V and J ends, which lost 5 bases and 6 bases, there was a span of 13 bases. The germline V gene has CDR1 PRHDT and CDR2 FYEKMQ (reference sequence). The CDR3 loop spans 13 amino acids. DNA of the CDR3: TGTGCCAGCAGCCCCTCCCGGAGCGCTGAAGCTTTCTTT. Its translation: CASSPSRSAEAFF.

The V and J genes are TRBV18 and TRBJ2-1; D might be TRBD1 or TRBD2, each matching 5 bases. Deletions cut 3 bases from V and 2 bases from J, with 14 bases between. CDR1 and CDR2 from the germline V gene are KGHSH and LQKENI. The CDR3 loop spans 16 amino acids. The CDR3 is CASSPQVGDTYNEQFF. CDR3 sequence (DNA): TGTGCCAGCTCACCTCAGGTGGGGGATACCTACAATGAGCAGTTCTTC.

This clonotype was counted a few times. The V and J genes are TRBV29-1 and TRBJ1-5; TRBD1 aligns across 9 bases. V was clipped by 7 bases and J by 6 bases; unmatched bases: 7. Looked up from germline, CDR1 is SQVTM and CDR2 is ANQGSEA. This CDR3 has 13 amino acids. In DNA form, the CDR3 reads TGCAGCGGGGGACAGGGTTTTGGTCAGCCCCAGCATTTT. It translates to CSGGQGFGQPQHF.

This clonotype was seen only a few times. The CDR3 sequence is CASSVSTGRSSGNTIYF. CDR3 coding DNA: TGTGCCAGCAGCGTATCGACGGGGCGTAGCTCTGGAAACACCATATATTTT. The chain employs TRBV9 and TRBJ1-3, with a weak D call TRBD1 (5 bases). This CDR3 is 17 amino acids long. Trimming pared 1 base from V and 0 bases from J, leaving 14 bases between. Germline-derived CDR1 and CDR2 are SGDLS and YYNGEE.

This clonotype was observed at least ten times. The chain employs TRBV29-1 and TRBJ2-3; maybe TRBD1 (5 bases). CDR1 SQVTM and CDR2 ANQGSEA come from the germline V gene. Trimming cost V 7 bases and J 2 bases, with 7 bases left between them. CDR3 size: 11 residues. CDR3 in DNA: TGCAGCGGGGGCCACACAGATACGCAGTATTTT. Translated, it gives CSGGHTDTQYF.

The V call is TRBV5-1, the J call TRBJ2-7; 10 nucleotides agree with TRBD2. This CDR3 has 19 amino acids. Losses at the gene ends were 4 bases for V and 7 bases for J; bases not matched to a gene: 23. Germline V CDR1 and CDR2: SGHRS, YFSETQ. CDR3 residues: CASSTRLAGELSSYNEQYF. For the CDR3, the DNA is TGCGCCAGCAGCACCCGTCTAGCGGGGGAGTTAAGCTCCTACAATGAGCAGTACTTC.

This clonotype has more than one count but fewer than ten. CDR3 amino acids: CSAESRQGYYNEQFF. CDR3 coding DNA: TGCAGTGCTGAAAGCAGACAGGGATACTACAATGAGCAGTTCTTC. The chain is built from TRBV20-1 and TRBJ2-1; 7 nucleotides match TRBD1. Trimming cost V 5 bases and J 3 bases; bases outside gene matches: 10. Germline loops: CDR1 DFQATT, CDR2 SNEGSKA (reference sequence). The CDR3 contains 15 residues.

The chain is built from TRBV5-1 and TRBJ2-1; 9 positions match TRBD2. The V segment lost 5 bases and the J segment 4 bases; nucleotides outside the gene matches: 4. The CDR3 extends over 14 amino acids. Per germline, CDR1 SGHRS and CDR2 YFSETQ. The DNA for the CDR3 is TGCGCCAGCAGTGGCGGGGGGGATTACAATGAGCAGTTCTTC. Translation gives CASSGGGDYNEQFF.

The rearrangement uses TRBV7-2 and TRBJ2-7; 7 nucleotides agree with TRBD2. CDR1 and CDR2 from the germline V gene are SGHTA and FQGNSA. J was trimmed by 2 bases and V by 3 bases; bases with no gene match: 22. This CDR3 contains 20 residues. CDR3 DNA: TGTGCCAGCAGCTTGCCCACCTGGCGGGGGAAACAGGTTAACCCCTACGAGCAGTACTTC. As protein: CASSLPTWRGKQVNPYEQYF.

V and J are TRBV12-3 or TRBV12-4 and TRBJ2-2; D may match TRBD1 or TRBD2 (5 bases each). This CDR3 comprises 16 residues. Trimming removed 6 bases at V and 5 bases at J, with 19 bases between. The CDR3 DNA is TGTGCCAGCAGACAAGACCCGGGGCTGAGGACCGGGGAGCTGTTTTTT. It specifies CASRQDPGLRTGELFF.

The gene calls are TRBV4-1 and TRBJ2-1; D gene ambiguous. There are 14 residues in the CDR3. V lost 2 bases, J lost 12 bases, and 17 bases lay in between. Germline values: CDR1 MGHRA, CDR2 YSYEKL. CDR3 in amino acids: CASSQLKVVAGQFF. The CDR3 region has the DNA TGCGCCAGCAGCCAATTGAAGGTTGTTGCTGGGCAGTTCTTC.

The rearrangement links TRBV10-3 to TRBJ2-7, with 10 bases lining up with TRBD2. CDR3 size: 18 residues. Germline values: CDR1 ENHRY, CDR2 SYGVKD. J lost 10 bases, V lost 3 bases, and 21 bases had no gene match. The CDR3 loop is CAISEGTSGASRARAQYF. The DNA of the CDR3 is TGTGCCATCAGTGAAGGAACTAGCGGGGCATCACGGGCAAGGGCCCAGTACTTC.

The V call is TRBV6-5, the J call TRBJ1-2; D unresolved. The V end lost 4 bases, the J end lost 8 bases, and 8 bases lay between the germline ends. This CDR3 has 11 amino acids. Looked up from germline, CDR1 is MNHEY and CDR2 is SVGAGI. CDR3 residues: CASSSSRGYTF. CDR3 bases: TGTGCCAGCAGTTCTAGTAGGGGCTACACCTTC.

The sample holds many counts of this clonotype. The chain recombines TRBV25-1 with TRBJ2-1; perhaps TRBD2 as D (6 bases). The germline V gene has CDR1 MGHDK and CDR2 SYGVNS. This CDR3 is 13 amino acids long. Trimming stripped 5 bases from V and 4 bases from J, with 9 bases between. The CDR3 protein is CASSQTRYNEQFF. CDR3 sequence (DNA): TGTGCCAGCAGTCAGACTAGGTACAATGAGCAGTTCTTC.

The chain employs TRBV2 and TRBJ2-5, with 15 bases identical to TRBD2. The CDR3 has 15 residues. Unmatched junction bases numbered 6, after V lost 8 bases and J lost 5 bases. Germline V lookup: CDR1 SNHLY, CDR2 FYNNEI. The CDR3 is CASPGLAGGRETQYF. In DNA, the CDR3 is TGTGCCAGCCCTGGACTAGCGGGAGGGAGGGAGACCCAGTACTTC.

CDR3 nucleotide sequence: TGCGCCAGCAGCCTCCGGACAGGGGTATGCGAGCAGTACTTC. Protein sequence: CASSLRTGVCEQYF. The chain has TRBV4-1 and TRBJ2-5, with TRBD1 identical over 9 bases. The DNA matches TRBJ2-7 better at its end, which makes the J call doubtful. Per the germline V gene, CDR1 is MGHRA and CDR2 is YSYEKL. The CDR3 is 14 amino acids.